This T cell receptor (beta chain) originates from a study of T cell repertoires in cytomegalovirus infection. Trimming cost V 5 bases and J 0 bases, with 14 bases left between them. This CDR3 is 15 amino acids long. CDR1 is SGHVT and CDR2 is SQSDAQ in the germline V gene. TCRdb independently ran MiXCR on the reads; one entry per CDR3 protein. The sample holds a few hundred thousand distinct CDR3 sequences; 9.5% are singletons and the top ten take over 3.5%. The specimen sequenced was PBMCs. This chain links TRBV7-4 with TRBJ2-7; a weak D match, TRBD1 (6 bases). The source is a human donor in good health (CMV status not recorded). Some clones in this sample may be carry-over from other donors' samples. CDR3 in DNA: TGTGCCAGCAGCCCCCGGGACATCCTCTCCTACGAGCAGTACTTC. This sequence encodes CASSPRDILSYEQYF.